This is a list of T cell receptor beta chains from one sample in a study of CD8 T cells in Susac syndrome. TCRdb analysed the immunoSEQ multiplex PCR reads with MiXCR anew, one entry per CDR3 protein. The sample lists more than 110,000 distinct CDR3 sequences, 94% occurring once. Material: CD8+ T cells from PBMCs. These receptors all come from a human donor in good health. Both conserved end residues are part of each CDR3. The D gene is left open where the match is weak. The size field is filled for only some rows; it gives once, few, many or a size class.

J: TRBJ1-2; size: once; D: .; V: TRBV27; DNA: TGTGCCAGCAGTCCGGCGGAGGAGGGGGACTATGGCTACACCTTC; CDR3: CASSPAEEGDYGYTF
J: TRBJ1-1; size: .; D: .; V: TRBV27; DNA: TGTGCCAGCAGTTTATCTGAGAGCTCCGGAGCTTTCTTT; CDR3: CASSLSESSGAFF
J: TRBJ2-5; size: .; D: .; V: TRBV9; DNA: TGTGCCAGCAGCGGAGAGAGGGGGGAAGAGACCCAGTACTTC; CDR3: CASSGERGEETQYF
J: TRBJ2-7; size: .; D: TRBD2; V: TRBV13; DNA: TGTGCCAGCAGCCTAGCGGACCACTACGAGCAGTACTTC; CDR3: CASSLADHYEQYF
J: TRBJ1-2; size: .; D: TRBD1; V: TRBV25-1; DNA: TGTGCCAGCAGTGACTACAGGGGGACTTACACCTTC; CDR3: CASSDYRGTYTF
J: TRBJ2-1; size: .; D: TRBD2; V: TRBV7-7; DNA: TGTGCTAGCAGCTTAGAAACACTACTAGCGGGAGGTCTGGGTGAGCAGTTCTTC; CDR3: CASSLETLLAGGLGEQFF
J: TRBJ2-1; size: .; D: .; V: TRBV20-1; DNA: TGCAGTGCCAGGACAGTCTCCTACAATGAGCAGTTCTTC; CDR3: CSARTVSYNEQFF
J: TRBJ1-5; size: .; D: .; V: TRBV12-3/TRBV12-4; DNA: TGTGCCAGCAGTTTGGCCCCGGGGCAGCCCCAGCATTTT; CDR3: CASSLAPGQPQHF
J: TRBJ1-1; size: .; D: .; V: TRBV5-1; DNA: TGCGCCAGCAGCTTGGCGGGACGTATGAACACTGAAGCTTTCTTT; CDR3: CASSLAGRMNTEAFF
J: TRBJ2-1; size: .; D: TRBD2; V: TRBV13; DNA: TGTGCCAGCAGTGTAGGTGCGGGAGGTTACAATGAGCAGTTCTTC; CDR3: CASSVGAGGYNEQFF
J: TRBJ2-1; size: .; D: TRBD2; V: TRBV20-1; DNA: TGCAGTGCTCTACAGCTAGCGGGAGGGCCTAATGAGCAGTTCTTC; CDR3: CSALQLAGGPNEQFF
J: TRBJ2-3; size: .; D: .; V: TRBV9; DNA: TGTGCCAGCAGCCCACGGACAGAGAGCACAGATACGCAGTATTTT; CDR3: CASSPRTESTDTQYF
J: TRBJ2-5; size: once; D: .; V: TRBV2; DNA: TGTGCCAGCATGCAGGGTTTTGAGACCCAGTACTTC; CDR3: CASMQGFETQYF
J: TRBJ1-1; size: .; D: .; V: TRBV20-1; DNA: TGCAGTGCTAGTCGGCTGAACACTGAAGCTTTCTTT; CDR3: CSASRLNTEAFF
J: TRBJ2-1; size: .; D: TRBD2; V: TRBV5-1; DNA: TGCGCCAGCAGCCAAACTAGCGGGAGGGCCGGTGAGCAGTTCTTC; CDR3: CASSQTSGRAGEQFF